This T cell receptor (beta chain) was sequenced in a study of T cell responses to AZD1222 COVID-19 vaccine. Study-wide results and caveats: Just a handful of AZD1222 recipients were seropositive at baseline. Recipients of two AZD1222 doses showed rising Spike-specific TCR breadth and depth.

The repertoire was sequenced with immunoSEQ multiplex PCR; TCRdb's copy has only in-frame clones and lacks some. The sample gives approximately 84,000 clones, 85% to 90% of which show up once; roughly 29% is in the top ten. This clone was seen a handful of times. Its target is not known. The clonotype originates from an adult in good health. Sample: peripheral blood, taken on day 0 of AZD1222 vaccination.

CDR3 protein: CASRQGDTGELFF. DNA of the CDR3: TGTGCCAGCAGACAGGGGGACACCGGGGAGCTGTTTTTT. This chain joins TRBV6-4 and TRBJ2-2; 8 nucleotides line up with TRBD1. Germline CDR1 reads MRHNA; CDR2 reads SNTAGT. The CDR3 spans 13 residues. The ends lost 6 bases at V and 3 bases at J; junction bases unmatched: 0.